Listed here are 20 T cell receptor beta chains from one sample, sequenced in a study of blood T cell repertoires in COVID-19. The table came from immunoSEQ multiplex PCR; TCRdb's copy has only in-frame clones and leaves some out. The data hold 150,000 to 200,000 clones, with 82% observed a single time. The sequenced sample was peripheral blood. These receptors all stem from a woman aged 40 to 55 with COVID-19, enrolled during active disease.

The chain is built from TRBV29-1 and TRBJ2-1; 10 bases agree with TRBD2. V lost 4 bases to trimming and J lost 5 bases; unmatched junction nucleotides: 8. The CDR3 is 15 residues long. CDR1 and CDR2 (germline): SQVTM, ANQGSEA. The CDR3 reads CSVAPGLASNNEQFF. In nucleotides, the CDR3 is TGCAGCGTTGCGCCGGGACTAGCGAGCAACAATGAGCAGTTCTTC.

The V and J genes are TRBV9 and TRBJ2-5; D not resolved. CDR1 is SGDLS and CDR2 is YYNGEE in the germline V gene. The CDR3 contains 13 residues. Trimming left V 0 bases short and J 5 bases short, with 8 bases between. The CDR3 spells CASSVEAVETQYF. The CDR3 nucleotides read TGTGCCAGCAGCGTAGAGGCGGTGGAGACCCAGTACTTC.

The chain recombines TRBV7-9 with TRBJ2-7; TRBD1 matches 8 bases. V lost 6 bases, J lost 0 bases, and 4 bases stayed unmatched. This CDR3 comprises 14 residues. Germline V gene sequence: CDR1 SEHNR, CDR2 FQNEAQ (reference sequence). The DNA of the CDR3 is TGTGCCAGCAGGAGACAGGGGAGCTCCTACGAGCAGTACTTC. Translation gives CASRRQGSSYEQYF.

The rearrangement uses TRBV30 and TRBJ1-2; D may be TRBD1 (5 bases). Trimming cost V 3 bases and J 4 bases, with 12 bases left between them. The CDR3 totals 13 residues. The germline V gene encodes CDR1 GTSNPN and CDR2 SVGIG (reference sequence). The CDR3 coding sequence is TGTGCCTGGAGGCGGAACGGGGGCTATGGCTACACCTTC. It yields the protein CAWRRNGGYGYTF.

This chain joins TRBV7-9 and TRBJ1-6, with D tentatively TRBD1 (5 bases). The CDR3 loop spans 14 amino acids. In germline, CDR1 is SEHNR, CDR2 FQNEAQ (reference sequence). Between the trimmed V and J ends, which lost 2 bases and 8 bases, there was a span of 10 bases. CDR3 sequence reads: CASSLPGGYSPLHF. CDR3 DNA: TGTGCCAGCAGCTTACCGGGGGGGTATTCACCCCTCCACTTT.

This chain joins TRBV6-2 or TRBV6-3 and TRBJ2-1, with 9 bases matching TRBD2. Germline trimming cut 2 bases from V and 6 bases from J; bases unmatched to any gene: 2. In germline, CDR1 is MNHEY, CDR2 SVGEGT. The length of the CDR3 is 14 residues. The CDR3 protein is CASSYGTSSNEQFF. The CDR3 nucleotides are TGTGCCAGCAGTTACGGGACTAGCAGCAATGAGCAGTTCTTC.

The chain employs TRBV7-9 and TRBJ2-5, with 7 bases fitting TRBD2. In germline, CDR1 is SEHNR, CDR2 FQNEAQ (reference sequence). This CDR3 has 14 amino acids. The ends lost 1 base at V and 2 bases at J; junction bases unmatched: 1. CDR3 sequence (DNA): TGTGCCAGCAGCTTAGGAGCGGGGCAAGAGACCCAGTACTTC. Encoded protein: CASSLGAGQETQYF. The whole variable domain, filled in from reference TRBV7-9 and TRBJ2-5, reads DTGVSQNPRHKITKRGQNVTFRCDPISEHNRLYWYRQTLGQGPEFLTYFQNEAQLEKSRLLSDRFSAERPKGSFSTLEIQRTEQGDSAMYLCASSLGAGQETQYFGPGTRLLVL.

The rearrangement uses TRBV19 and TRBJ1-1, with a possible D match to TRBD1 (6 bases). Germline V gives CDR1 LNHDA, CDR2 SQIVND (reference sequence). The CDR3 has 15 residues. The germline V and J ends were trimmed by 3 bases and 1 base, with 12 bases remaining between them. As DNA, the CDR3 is TGTGCCAGTAGTATTTACGGGACAAGGAACACTGAAGCTTTCTTT. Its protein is CASSIYGTRNTEAFF.

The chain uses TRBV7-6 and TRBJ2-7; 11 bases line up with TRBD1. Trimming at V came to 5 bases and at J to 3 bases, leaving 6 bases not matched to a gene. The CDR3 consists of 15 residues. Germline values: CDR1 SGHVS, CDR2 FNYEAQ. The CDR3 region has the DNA TGTGCCAGCAGCCAAGGGACAGGGGGGAACTACGAGCAGTACTTC. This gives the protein CASSQGTGGNYEQYF. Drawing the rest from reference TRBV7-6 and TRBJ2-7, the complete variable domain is GAGVSQSPRYKVTKRGQDVALRCDPISGHVSLYWYRQALGQGPEFLTYFNYEAQQDKSGLPNDRFSAERPEGSISTLTIQRTEQRDSAMYRCASSQGTGGNYEQYFGPGTRLTVT.

The chain's CDR3 is CASSYLGVAGGGETQYF. The CDR3 nucleotides read TGTGCCAGCAGTTACCTGGGAGTAGCGGGAGGTGGAGAGACCCAGTACTTC. The V call is TRBV6-2 or TRBV6-3, the J call TRBJ2-5; 10 nucleotides align to TRBD2. Losses at the gene ends were 2 bases for V and 4 bases for J; bases not matched to a gene: 10. Looked up from germline, CDR1 is MNHEY and CDR2 is SVGEGT. The CDR3 sequence is 17 residues long.

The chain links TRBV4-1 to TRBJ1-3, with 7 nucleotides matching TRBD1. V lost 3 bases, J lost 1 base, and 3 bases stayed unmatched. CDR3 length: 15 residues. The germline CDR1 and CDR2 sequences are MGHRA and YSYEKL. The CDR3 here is CASSHPTGSGNTIYF. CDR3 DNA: TGCGCCAGCAGCCATCCGACAGGGTCTGGAAACACCATATATTTT.

The CDR3 protein is CASSLSSQGPGPQHF. For the CDR3, the DNA is TGTGCCAGCAGCCTCTCGTCACAGGGCCCAGGGCCCCAGCATTTT. This chain connects TRBV28 to TRBJ1-5, with a possible D match to TRBD1 (6 bases). The V end lost 6 bases, the J end lost 9 bases, and 21 bases lay between the germline ends. Germline loops: CDR1 MDHEN, CDR2 SYDVKM. CDR3 length equals 15 residues. The entire variable domain, with the rest obtained from reference TRBV28 and TRBJ1-5, is as follows: DVKVTQSSRYLVKRTGEKVFLECVQDMDHENMFWYRQDPGLGLRLIYFSYDVKMKEKGDIPEGYSVSREKKERFSLILESASTNQTSMYLCASSLSSQGPGPQHFGDGTRLSIL.

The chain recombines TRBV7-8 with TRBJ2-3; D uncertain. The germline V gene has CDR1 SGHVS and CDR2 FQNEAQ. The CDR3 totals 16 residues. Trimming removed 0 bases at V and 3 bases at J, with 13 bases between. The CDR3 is CASSLAPATNTDTQYF. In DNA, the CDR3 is TGTGCCAGCAGCTTAGCGCCGGCCACTAATACAGATACGCAGTATTTT.

The CDR3 spells CASSFHDRYASYEQYV. DNA for the CDR3: TGTGCTAGCAGCTTTCATGATAGATACGCATCCTACGAGCAGTACGTC. The chain is built from TRBV7-7 and TRBJ2-7; D unresolved. The CDR3 has 16 amino acids. Germline assignment: CDR1 SSHAT and CDR2 FNYEAQ (reference sequence).

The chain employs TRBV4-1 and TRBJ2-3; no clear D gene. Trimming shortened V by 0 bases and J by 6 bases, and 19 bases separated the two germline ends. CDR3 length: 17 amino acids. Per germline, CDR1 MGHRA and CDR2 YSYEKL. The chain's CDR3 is CASSQERGRPRMDTQYF. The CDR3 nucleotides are TGCGCCAGCAGCCAAGAACGAGGTCGGCCCCGGATGGATACGCAGTATTTT.

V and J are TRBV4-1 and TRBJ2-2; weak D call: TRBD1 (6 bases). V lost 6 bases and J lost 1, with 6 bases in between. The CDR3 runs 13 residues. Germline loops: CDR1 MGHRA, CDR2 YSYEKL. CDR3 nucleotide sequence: TGCGCCAGCAGGGACAGGAACACCGGGGAGCTGTTTTTT. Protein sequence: CASRDRNTGELFF.

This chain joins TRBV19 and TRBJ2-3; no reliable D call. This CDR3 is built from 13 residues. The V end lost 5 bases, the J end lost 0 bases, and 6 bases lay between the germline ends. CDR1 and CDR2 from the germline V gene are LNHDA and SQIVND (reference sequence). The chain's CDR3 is CASSPSSTDTQYF. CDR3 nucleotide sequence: TGTGCCAGTAGTCCAAGCAGCACAGATACGCAGTATTTT.

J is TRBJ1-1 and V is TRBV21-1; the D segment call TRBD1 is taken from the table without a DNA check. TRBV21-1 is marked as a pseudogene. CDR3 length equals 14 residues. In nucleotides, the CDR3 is TGTGCCAGCAACGATAGGACAGGTCCCTCTGAAGCTTTCTTT. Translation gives CASNDRTGPSEAFF.

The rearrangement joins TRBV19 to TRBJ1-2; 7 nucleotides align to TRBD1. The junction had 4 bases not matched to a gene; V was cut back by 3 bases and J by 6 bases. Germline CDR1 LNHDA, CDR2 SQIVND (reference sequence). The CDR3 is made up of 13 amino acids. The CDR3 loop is CASSMEGAHGYTF. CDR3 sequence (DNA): TGTGCCAGTAGTATGGAGGGGGCGCATGGCTACACCTTC. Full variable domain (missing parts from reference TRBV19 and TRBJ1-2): DGGITQSPKYLFRKEGQNVTLSCEQNLNHDAMYWYRQDPGQGLRLIYYSQIVNDFQKGDIAEGYSVSREKKESFPLTVTSAQKNPTAFYLCASSMEGAHGYTFGSGTRLTVV.

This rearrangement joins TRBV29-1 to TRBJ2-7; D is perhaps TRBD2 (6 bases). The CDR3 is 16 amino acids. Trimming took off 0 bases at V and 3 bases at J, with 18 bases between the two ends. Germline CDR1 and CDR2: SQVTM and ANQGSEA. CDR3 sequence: CSVEDPMRVGGYEQYF. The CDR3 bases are TGCAGCGTTGAAGATCCGATGCGGGTGGGGGGCTACGAGCAGTACTTC.